The T cell receptor beta chain described here comes from a study of regulatory T cells in long-lasting Graves disease. This clonotype was detected many times. Germline CDR1 and CDR2: MNHEY and SMNVEV (reference sequence). Between the trimmed V and J ends, which lost 3 bases and 5 bases, there was a span of 11 bases. CDR3 length equals 13 residues. Time point defined: newly diagnosed GD, antithyroid drugs for less than 3 months. RNA extracted from PBMCs served as the sequencing template. CDR3-region Arm-PCR and iRepertoire HTBI primers produced the TCR beta libraries. From the multiplex PCR reads, TCRdb called clonotypes with MiXCR, one entry per CDR3 protein. The table records roughly 430,000 distinct CDR3 sequences, around 17% of them present only once. The sample also formed part of further work on T cells in Graves' hyperthyroidism and ophthalmopathy.

The origin of this receptor is a woman under 40 with Graves disease. V and J are TRBV27 and TRBJ2-7, with no clear D. The source was peripheral blood mononuclear cells (PBMCs), collected at new diagnosis, from a patient treated with antithyroid drugs. The CDR3 here is CASSLVGFHEQYF. CDR3 sequence (DNA): TGTGCCAGCAGTTTGGTAGGGTTCCACGAGCAGTACTTC.